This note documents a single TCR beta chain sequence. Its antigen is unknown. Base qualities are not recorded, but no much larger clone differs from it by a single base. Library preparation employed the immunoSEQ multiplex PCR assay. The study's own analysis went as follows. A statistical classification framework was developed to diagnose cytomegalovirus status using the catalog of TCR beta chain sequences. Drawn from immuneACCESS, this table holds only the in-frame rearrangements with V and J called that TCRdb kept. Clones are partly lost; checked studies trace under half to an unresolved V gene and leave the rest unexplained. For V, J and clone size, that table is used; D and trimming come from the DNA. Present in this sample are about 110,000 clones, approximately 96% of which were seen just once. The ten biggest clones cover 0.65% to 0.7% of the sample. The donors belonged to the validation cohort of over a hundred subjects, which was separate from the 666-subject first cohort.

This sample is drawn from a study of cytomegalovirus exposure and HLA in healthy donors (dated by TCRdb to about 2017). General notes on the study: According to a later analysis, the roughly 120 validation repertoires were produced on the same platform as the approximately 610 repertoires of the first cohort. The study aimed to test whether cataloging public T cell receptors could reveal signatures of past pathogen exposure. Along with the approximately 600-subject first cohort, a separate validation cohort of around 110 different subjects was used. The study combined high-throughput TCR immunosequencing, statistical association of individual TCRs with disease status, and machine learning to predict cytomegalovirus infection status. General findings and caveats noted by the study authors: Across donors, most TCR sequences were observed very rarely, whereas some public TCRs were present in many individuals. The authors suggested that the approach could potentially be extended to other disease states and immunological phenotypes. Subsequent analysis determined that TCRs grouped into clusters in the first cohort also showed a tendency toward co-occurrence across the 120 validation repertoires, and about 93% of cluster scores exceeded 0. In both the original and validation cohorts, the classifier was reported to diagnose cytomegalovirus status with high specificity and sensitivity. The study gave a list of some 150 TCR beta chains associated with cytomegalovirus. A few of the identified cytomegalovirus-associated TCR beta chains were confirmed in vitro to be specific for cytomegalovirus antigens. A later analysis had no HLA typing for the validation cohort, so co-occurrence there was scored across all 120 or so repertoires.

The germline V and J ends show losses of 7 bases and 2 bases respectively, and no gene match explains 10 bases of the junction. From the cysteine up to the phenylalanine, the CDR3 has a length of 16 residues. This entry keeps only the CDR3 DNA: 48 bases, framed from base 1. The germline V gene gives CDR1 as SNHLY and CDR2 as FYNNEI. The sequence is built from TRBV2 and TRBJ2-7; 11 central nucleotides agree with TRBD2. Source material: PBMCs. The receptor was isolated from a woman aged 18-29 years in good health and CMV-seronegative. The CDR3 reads CASNPSGGRNTYEQYF. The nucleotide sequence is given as TGTGCCAGCAACCCTAGCGGGGGGCGAAATACCTACGAGCAGTACTTC. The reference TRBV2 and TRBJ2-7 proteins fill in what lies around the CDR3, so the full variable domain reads EPEVTQTPSHQVTQMGQEVILRCVPISNHLYFYWYRQILGQKVEFLVSFYNNEISEKSEIFDDQFSVERPDGSNFTLKIRSTKLEDSAMYFCASNPSGGRNTYEQYFGPGTRLTVT.